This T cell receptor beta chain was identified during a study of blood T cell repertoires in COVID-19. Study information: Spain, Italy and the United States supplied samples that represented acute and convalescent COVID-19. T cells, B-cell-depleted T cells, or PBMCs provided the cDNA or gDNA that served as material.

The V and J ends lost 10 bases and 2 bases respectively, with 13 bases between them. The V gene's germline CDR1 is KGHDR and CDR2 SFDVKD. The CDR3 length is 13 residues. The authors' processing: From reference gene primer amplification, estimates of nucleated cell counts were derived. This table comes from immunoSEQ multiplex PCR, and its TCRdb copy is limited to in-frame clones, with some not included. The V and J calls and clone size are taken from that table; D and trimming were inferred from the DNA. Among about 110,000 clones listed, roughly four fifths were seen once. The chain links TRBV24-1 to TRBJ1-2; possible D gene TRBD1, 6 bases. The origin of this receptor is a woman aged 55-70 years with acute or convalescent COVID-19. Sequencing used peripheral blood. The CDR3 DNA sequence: TGTGCCACGTCGAAGGGGGAGAACTATGGCTACACCTTC. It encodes CATSKGENYGYTF.